The 16 T cell receptor beta chains reported below all come from one sample, sequenced in a study of blood T cell repertoires in COVID-19. Assay used: immunoSEQ multiplex PCR; TCRdb lists only in-frame clones, some missing. Altogether some 250,000 clones are present, roughly 91% being singletons, with the ten largest covering around 4%. Sequences were obtained from PBMCs or T cells enriched from blood (not recorded which). These receptors were taken from a woman under 40 with acute COVID-19.

The genes are TRBV28 and TRBJ2-7, with a tentative D call TRBD2 (6 bases). Germline V gene data show CDR1 as MDHEN and CDR2 as SYDVKM. CDR3 length: 17 amino acids. The ends were cut back, 2 bases at V and 2 bases at J, with 19 bases in the middle. In DNA, the CDR3 is TGTGCCAGCAGTTTAGAAGTAGAGGGAGGTCGGACCTACGAGCAGTACTTC. Translated: CASSLEVEGGRTYEQYF.

The chain is built from TRBV6-5 and TRBJ2-2; D may be TRBD1 (5 bases). Germline loops: CDR1 MNHEY, CDR2 SVGAGI. V lost 6 bases and J 0 bases, leaving 8 bases between the germline ends. The length of the CDR3 is 14 residues. The CDR3: CASRPGTNTGELFF. In DNA, the CDR3 is TGTGCCAGCAGGCCAGGGACGAACACCGGGGAGCTGTTTTTT.

As concerns this clone: The same CDR3 is also encoded by other DNA sequences in this sample. The V call is TRBV7-9, the J call TRBJ1-1; D not resolved. CDR3 length equals 14 residues. In germline, CDR1 is SEHNR, CDR2 FQNEAQ (reference sequence). Trimming removed 1 base from V and 1 base from J, with 7 bases in between. The CDR3 bases are TGTGCCAGCAGCTTAGTAGGCGGGAACACTGAAGCTTTCTTT. Translation: CASSLVGGNTEAFF.

The chain carries TRBV19 and TRBJ1-5; the D gene is possibly TRBD1 (5 bases). The CDR3 has 16 amino acids. CDR1 and CDR2 (germline): LNHDA, SQIVND (reference sequence). V was cut by 3 bases and J by 2 bases, with 14 bases left in between. The CDR3 spells CASSMGGERGNQPQHF. In nucleotides, the CDR3 is TGTGCCAGTAGTATGGGGGGTGAGAGGGGCAATCAGCCCCAGCATTTT.

This clone was found a few times. The J gene is TRBJ1-4, the V gene TRBV5-1; a weak D match, TRBD1 (6 bases). The CDR3 spans 14 residues. The V end was cut by 5 bases, the J end by 4 bases, with 12 bases between. Per the germline V gene, CDR1 is SGHRS and CDR2 is YFSETQ. CDR3 coding DNA: TGCGCCAGCAGATCCCGGGACATTAATGAAAAACTGTTTTTT. This encodes CASRSRDINEKLFF.

The V gene is TRBV19, the J gene TRBJ1-2; perhaps TRBD1 as D (6 bases). CDR3 length: 12 residues. Germline V gene lookup returns CDR1 LNHDA and CDR2 SQIVND (reference sequence). V lost 8 bases, J lost 7 bases, and 14 bases lay in between. CDR3 sequence (DNA): TGTGCCAGTGTCAACAGGGTAACTGGCTACACCTTC. This sequence encodes CASVNRVTGYTF.

With regard to this clone: Other nucleotide sequences from this sample produce the same CDR3. This chain links TRBV4-3 with TRBJ1-3; TRBD1 might be the D (6 bases). Germline CDR1 reads LGHNA; CDR2 reads YSLEER. Trimming stripped 3 bases from V and 1 base from J, with 10 bases between. The CDR3 extends over 15 amino acids. The CDR3 bases are TGCGCCAGCAGCCAGGACAGATCATCTGGAAACACCATATATTTT. Translation gives CASSQDRSSGNTIYF.

This chain joins TRBV14 and TRBJ1-2, with 7 bases lining up with TRBD1. The CDR3 covers 16 residues. With V trimmed by 4 bases and J by 6 bases, 14 bases remained unmatched. Germline V lookup: CDR1 SGHDN, CDR2 FVKESK. The CDR3 is CASSREHRQGRDGYTF. CDR3 bases: TGTGCCAGCAGCCGAGAACACAGACAGGGACGCGATGGCTACACCTTC.

A single count supports this clone. V usage is TRBV3-1 (or the pseudogene TRBV3-2) and J usage is TRBJ1-2; TRBD1 aligns across 7 bases. Germline trimming cut 0 bases from V and 7 bases from J; bases unmatched to any gene: 8. The CDR3 runs 15 residues. The V gene's germline CDR1 is LGHDT and CDR2 YNNKEL (reference sequence). The CDR3 DNA sequence: TGTGCCAGCAGCCAAGAGGCGACAGGGTACAGTGGCTACACCTTC. This codes for CASSQEATGYSGYTF.

The V call is TRBV5-1, the J call TRBJ1-5; D ambiguous. Germline CDR1 SGHRS, CDR2 YFSETQ. The CDR3 is 13 amino acids. V was pared by 0 bases and J by 5 bases, with 6 bases between. CDR3 sequence (DNA): TGCGCCAGCAGCTTGGACGGAGATCAGCCCCAGCATTTT. It yields the protein CASSLDGDQPQHF.

The chain couples TRBV9 to TRBJ1-6; weak D call: TRBD1 (5 bases). The length of the CDR3 is 18 residues. With 0 bases removed from V and 2 bases from J, the gap between germline ends came to 15 bases. Germline loops: CDR1 SGDLS, CDR2 YYNGEE. The chain's CDR3 is CASSVGGWQETYNSPLHF. CDR3 coding DNA: TGTGCCAGCAGCGTAGGGGGCTGGCAGGAGACCTATAATTCACCCCTCCACTTT.

This rearrangement joins TRBV5-6 to TRBJ1-4; the D is unclear. V was clipped by 1 base and J by 0 bases, with 10 bases between them. Germline V lookup: CDR1 SGHDT, CDR2 YYEEEE. This CDR3 is 16 amino acids long. CDR3 region: CASSLHPSATNEKLFF. The CDR3 DNA is TGTGCCAGCAGCTTGCACCCGAGCGCAACTAATGAAAAACTGTTTTTT.

This clone has only one observation. V usage is TRBV7-3 and J usage is TRBJ1-1; D unclear. Per the germline V gene, CDR1 is SGHTA and CDR2 is FQGTGA. This CDR3 spans 13 amino acids. Trimming removed 5 bases at V and 3 bases at J, with 10 bases between. The CDR3 spells CASSPGGDTEAFF. In DNA form, the CDR3 reads TGTGCCAGCAGCCCAGGCGGGGACACTGAAGCTTTCTTT.

The chain has TRBV7-2 and TRBJ1-2; D may be TRBD1 (6 bases). The V gene's germline CDR1 is SGHTA and CDR2 FQGNSA. This CDR3 is built from 15 residues. Trimming cost V 4 bases and J 2 bases, with 14 bases left between them. The CDR3 sequence: CASSWRTATNYGYTF. The CDR3 nucleotides read TGTGCCAGCAGCTGGAGGACAGCCACAAACTATGGCTACACCTTC.

The genes are TRBV6-2 or TRBV6-3 and TRBJ2-1; D is perhaps TRBD2 (6 bases). Trimming took 6 bases from V and 10 from J, leaving 19 bases between them. The CDR3 loop spans 14 amino acids. Germline V gene lookup returns CDR1 MNHEY and CDR2 SVGEGT. The CDR3 DNA sequence: TGTGCCAGCAGCTTGGGGGGTTTCAATAACGAGCAGTTCTTC. This codes for CASSLGGFNNEQFF.

This clone was found once. V is TRBV25-1 and J is TRBJ1-1; no reliable D call. The CDR3 is 16 residues long. Trimming took off 4 bases at V and 6 bases at J, with 21 bases between the two ends. Germline-derived CDR1 and CDR2 are MGHDK and SYGVNS. The chain's CDR3 is CASSAGRTQVISEAFF. The CDR3 DNA is TGTGCCAGCAGTGCCGGACGGACTCAAGTTATATCTGAAGCTTTCTTT.